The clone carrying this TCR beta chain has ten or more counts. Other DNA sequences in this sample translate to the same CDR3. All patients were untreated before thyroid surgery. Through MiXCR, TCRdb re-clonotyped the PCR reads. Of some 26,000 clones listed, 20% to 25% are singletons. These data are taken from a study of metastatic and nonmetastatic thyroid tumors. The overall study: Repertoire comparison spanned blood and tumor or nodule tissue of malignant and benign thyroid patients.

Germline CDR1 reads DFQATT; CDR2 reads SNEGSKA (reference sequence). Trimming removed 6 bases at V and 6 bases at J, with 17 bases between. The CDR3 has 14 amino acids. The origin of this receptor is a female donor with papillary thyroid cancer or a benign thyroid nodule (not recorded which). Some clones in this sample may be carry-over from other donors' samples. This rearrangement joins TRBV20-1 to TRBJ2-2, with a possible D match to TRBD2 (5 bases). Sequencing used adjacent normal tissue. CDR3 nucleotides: TGCAGTGCGACGAGAGAGGGAAATCCCGGGGAGCTGTTTTTT. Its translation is CSATREGNPGELFF.